This TCR beta chain was sequenced for a study of blood T cell repertoires in COVID-19. Across the whole study: Acute-phase and convalescent COVID-19 samples originated in the United States, Italy and Spain. From T cells, B-cell-depleted T cells, or PBMCs came the material, which was cDNA or gDNA.

Germline CDR1 SGHRS, CDR2 YFSETQ. V lost 4 bases, J lost 2 bases, and 5 bases stayed unmatched. The CDR3 covers 17 residues. In the study's own analysis: Amplification of reference gene primers was used by the study to estimate nucleated cell counts. This table comes from immunoSEQ multiplex PCR, and its TCRdb copy is limited to in-frame clones, with some not included. The V and J calls and clone size were taken over from that table, and D and trimming were inferred from the DNA. The sample has 150,000 to 200,000 clones, more than 70% seen once. The V call is TRBV5-1, the J call TRBJ2-5; 16 nucleotides line up with TRBD2. The sequencing input was peripheral blood. The receptor was derived from a woman aged 25 to 45 with acute or convalescent COVID-19. The CDR3 region has the DNA TGCGCCAGCAGCACGGGACTAGCGGGGGGGACACAAGAGACCCAGTACTTC. It yields the protein CASSTGLAGGTQETQYF.